The 26 T cell receptor beta chains below all came from one sample that was sequenced in a study of preoperative IRX-2 immunotherapy in early breast cancer. TCRdb keeps only in-frame clones here, not all; method: immunoSEQ multiplex PCR. The profile shows 35,000 to 50,000 clones, over 85% of them singletons. The treatment denotes: preoperative locoregional IRX-2 cytokine immunotherapy. Source: tumor tissue, taken after IRX-2 immunotherapy. Every receptor here comes from a human donor with breast cancer.

The count of this clone is one. The rearrangement uses TRBV9 and TRBJ2-5; D unclear. The CDR3 sequence is 16 residues long. Germline CDR1 reads SGDLS; CDR2 reads YYNGEE. The ends were cut back, 0 bases at V and 0 bases at J, with 12 bases in the middle. CDR3 in amino acids: CASSVAAGNYQETQYF. In DNA form, the CDR3 reads TGTGCCAGCAGCGTAGCGGCAGGCAACTACCAAGAGACCCAGTACTTC.

The V and J genes are TRBV7-3 and TRBJ2-5; TRBD2 is a possible D gene (5 bases). CDR1 and CDR2 from the germline V gene are SGHTA and FQGTGA. The CDR3 length is 12 residues. Trimming took 1 base from V and 5 from J, leaving 5 bases between them. The CDR3 sequence is CASSLSGETQYF. The CDR3 DNA reads TGTGCCAGCAGCTTAAGCGGGGAGACCCAGTACTTC.

The genes are TRBV2 and TRBJ2-7, with no clear D. The CDR3 has 13 residues. Looked up from germline, CDR1 is SNHLY and CDR2 is FYNNEI. The V gene lost 6 bases and the J gene lost 6 bases, with 15 bases spanning the gap. This chain's CDR3 is CASSLRADGEQYF. CDR3 in DNA: TGTGCCAGCAGCCTCCGGGCCGACGGCGAGCAGTACTTC. The whole variable domain, filled in from reference TRBV2 and TRBJ2-7, reads EPEVTQTPSHQVTQMGQEVILRCVPISNHLYFYWYRQILGQKVEFLVSFYNNEISEKSEIFDDQFSVERPDGSNFTLKIRSTKLEDSAMYFCASSLRADGEQYFGPGTRLTVT.

The rearrangement links TRBV7-9 to TRBJ2-1; no clear D gene. This CDR3 has 14 residues. Trimming removed 1 base from V and 5 bases from J, with 9 bases in between. Germline V gene lookup returns CDR1 SEHNR and CDR2 FQNEAQ (reference sequence). Written as DNA, the CDR3 is TGTGCCAGCAGCTTAGACCCCCCCCACAATGAGCAGTTCTTC. Residues: CASSLDPPHNEQFF.

V usage is TRBV7-9 and J usage is TRBJ2-5; D ambiguous. The CDR3 spans 12 residues. V was cut by 6 bases and J by 2 bases, with 7 bases left in between. CDR1 SEHNR and CDR2 FQNEAQ come from the germline V gene (reference sequence). The CDR3 reads CASSLQQETQYF. CDR3 nucleotides: TGTGCCAGCAGTTTACAGCAAGAGACCCAGTACTTC.

The rearrangement uses TRBV28 and TRBJ1-4, with TRBD1 as a possible D gene (5 bases). Germline loops: CDR1 MDHEN, CDR2 SYDVKM. Trimming left V 2 bases short and J 12 bases short, with 22 bases between. The CDR3 is 16 residues long. The CDR3 spells CASSLRAGYAAGELFF. The CDR3 DNA sequence: TGTGCCAGCAGTTTAAGGGCAGGGTACGCTGCCGGGGAACTGTTTTTT.

This clone was recorded only once. V usage is TRBV14 and J usage is TRBJ1-1, with D maybe TRBD1 (5 bases). The length of the CDR3 is 16 residues. In germline, CDR1 is SGHDN, CDR2 FVKESK. V lost 0 bases to trimming and J lost 0 bases, with 11 bases between them. CDR3 amino acids: CASSQDAGTLNTEAFF. CDR3 DNA: TGTGCCAGCAGCCAAGACGCGGGGACCCTGAACACTGAAGCTTTCTTT.

This chain links TRBV15 with TRBJ2-1; D may be TRBD1 (6 bases). The V end lost 1 base, the J end lost 15 bases, and 19 bases lay between the germline ends. CDR1 is LNHNV, CDR2 YYDKDF, per germline (reference sequence). The CDR3 consists of 14 residues. The DNA for the CDR3 is TGTGCCACCAGCAGAGGGAAAGAGACAGGAATCGGGTTCTTC. It codes for CATSRGKETGIGFF.

J is TRBJ1-6 and V is TRBV5-1; a weak D match, TRBD1 (6 bases). The CDR3 extends over 15 amino acids. The V end was cut by 0 bases, the J end by 8 bases, with 12 bases between. Per germline, CDR1 SGHRS and CDR2 YFSETQ. DNA of the CDR3: TGCGCCAGCAGCTTGGACAGGGCTTGGTATTCACCCCTCCACTTT. Protein: CASSLDRAWYSPLHF. Complete variable domain (other parts from reference TRBV5-1 and TRBJ1-6): KAGVTQTPRYLIKTRGQQVTLSCSPISGHRSVSWYQQTPGQGLQFLFEYFSETQRNKGNFPGRFSGRQFSNSRSEMNVSTLELGDSALYLCASSLDRAWYSPLHFGNGTRLTVT.

The chain is built from TRBV7-9 and TRBJ1-5, with D unclear. V was shortened by 0 bases and J by 0 bases, with 3 bases between the two germline ends. CDR3 size: 14 residues. The germline V gene has CDR1 SEHNR and CDR2 FQNEAQ (reference sequence). The chain's CDR3 is CASSLADSNQPQHF. CDR3 sequence (DNA): TGTGCCAGCAGCTTAGCGGATAGCAATCAGCCCCAGCATTTT.

This clone was counted a single time. V is TRBV6-5 and J is TRBJ2-7; tentative D call: TRBD2 (5 bases). V lost 0 bases and J lost 0, with 9 bases in between. Germline-derived CDR1 and CDR2 are MNHEY and SVGAGI. The CDR3 covers 15 residues. CDR3 loop: CASSYSGVTSYEQYF. The DNA for the CDR3 is TGTGCCAGCAGTTACTCGGGAGTGACCTCCTACGAGCAGTACTTC.

The rearrangement joins TRBV28 to TRBJ2-7; unclear D gene. Deletions cut 2 bases from V and 1 base from J, with 12 bases between. In germline, CDR1 is MDHEN, CDR2 SYDVKM. The CDR3 is made up of 15 amino acids. The CDR3 DNA sequence: TGTGCCAGCAGTTTAAGAGTCAACCCATCCTACGAGCAGTACTTC. The encoded protein is CASSLRVNPSYEQYF.

The chain couples TRBV6-5 to TRBJ1-3; no clear D. Germline V CDR1 and CDR2: MNHEY, SVGAGI. V lost 0 bases and J 0 bases, leaving 9 bases between the germline ends. This CDR3 is built from 16 residues. CDR3 bases: TGTGCCAGCAGTTACTCGGCTCATTTCTCTGGAAACACCATATATTTT. Encoded protein: CASSYSAHFSGNTIYF.

V and J are TRBV28 and TRBJ1-2, with a tentative D call TRBD1 (5 bases). Germline CDR1 reads MDHEN; CDR2 reads SYDVKM. Deletions cut 10 bases from V and 8 bases from J, with 11 bases between. The CDR3 consists of 10 residues. The CDR3 DNA reads as TGTGCCACCGGGGGAGGGGGCTACACCTTC. It translates to CATGGGGYTF.

This clone was observed a single time. This chain connects TRBV9 to TRBJ2-3, with 7 bases fitting TRBD2. With 2 bases clipped from V and 2 bases from J, the junction kept 5 bases outside the gene matches. CDR1 is SGDLS and CDR2 is YYNGEE in the germline V gene. This CDR3 has 15 amino acids. The CDR3 DNA follows: TGTGCCAGCAGCGTGGGGGGGTTGGACACAGATACGCAGTATTTT. Amino acids: CASSVGGLDTDTQYF.

The V call is TRBV30, the J call TRBJ2-3, with D unclear. The CDR3 runs to 13 residues. The germline CDR1 and CDR2 sequences are GTSNPN and SVGIG (reference sequence). Trimming removed 5 bases at V and 3 bases at J, with 12 bases between. The CDR3 coding sequence is TGTGCCTGGGGGCCGAAGGGAACAGATACGCAGTATTTT. Amino acid sequence: CAWGPKGTDTQYF.

The chain couples TRBV7-3 to TRBJ1-1; D gene uncertain. Germline loops: CDR1 SGHTA, CDR2 FQGTGA. CDR3 length: 13 residues. V was shortened by 2 bases and J by 0 bases, with 4 bases between the two germline ends. The CDR3 DNA reads TGTGCCAGCAGCTTACAAATGAACACTGAAGCTTTCTTT. Translating gives CASSLQMNTEAFF. The full variable domain, in which reference TRBV7-3 and TRBJ1-1 provide the parts outside the CDR3, is GAGVSQTPSNKVTEKGKYVELRCDPISGHTALYWYRQSLGQGPEFLIYFQGTGAADDSGLPNDRFFAVRPEGSVSTLKIQRTERGDSAVYLCASSLQMNTEAFFGQGTRLTVV.

This rearrangement joins TRBV6-1 to TRBJ1-6; tentatively, D is TRBD1 (6 bases). In germline, CDR1 is MNHNS, CDR2 SASEGT. There are 13 residues in the CDR3. V was cut by 11 bases and J by 7 bases, with 15 bases left in between. The CDR3: CAGETGSNSPLHF. Written as DNA, the CDR3 is TGTGCCGGCGAGACAGGCTCGAATTCACCCCTCCACTTT.

This chain joins TRBV30 and TRBJ2-3, with 9 bases fitting TRBD2. The CDR3 is made up of 17 amino acids. CDR1 is GTSNPN and CDR2 is SVGIG in the germline V gene (reference sequence). V shed 1 base and J 3 bases; nucleotides not matched to a gene: 11. CDR3 sequence reads: CAWSGRGGRAGTDTQYF. CDR3 nucleotide sequence: TGTGCCTGGAGTGGTCGTGGCGGGAGGGCCGGTACAGATACGCAGTATTTT.

The V gene is TRBV4-1, the J gene TRBJ2-1; 10 bases line up with TRBD2. V lost 6 bases, J lost 6 bases, and 5 bases stayed unmatched. The CDR3 contains 14 residues. CDR1 MGHRA and CDR2 YSYEKL come from the germline V gene. DNA of the CDR3: TGCGCCAGCAGAAGCGGGGGGGCCGGCAATGAGCAGTTCTTC. This translates into CASRSGGAGNEQFF.

The genes are TRBV7-9 and TRBJ1-4, with D possibly being TRBD1 (5 bases). The germline CDR1 and CDR2 sequences are SEHNR and FQNEAQ (reference sequence). The CDR3 consists of 15 residues. Between the trimmed V and J ends, which lost 0 bases and 6 bases, there was a span of 11 bases. This CDR3 reads CASSLAGRGDEKLFF. The CDR3 nucleotides are TGTGCCAGCAGCTTAGCGGGACGGGGGGATGAAAAACTGTTTTTT.

The V call is TRBV7-9, the J call TRBJ1-1; 7 bases match TRBD1. This CDR3 is 15 amino acids long. Losses at the gene ends were 7 bases for V and 6 bases for J; bases not matched to a gene: 14. Looked up from germline, CDR1 is SEHNR and CDR2 is FQNEAQ (reference sequence). For the CDR3, the DNA is TGTGCCAGCACCTTTTGGACAGGCCAAGACGCTGAAGCTTTCTTT. As protein: CASTFWTGQDAEAFF.

The chain links TRBV19 to TRBJ1-3; D gene ambiguous. Germline-derived CDR1 and CDR2 are LNHDA and SQIVND (reference sequence). V was pared by 3 bases and J by 2 bases, with 11 bases between. The CDR3 runs 15 residues. The CDR3 loop reads CASSIGQPTGNTIYF. For the CDR3, the DNA is TGTGCCAGTAGTATCGGTCAGCCGACTGGAAACACCATATATTTT.

The genes are TRBV13 and TRBJ2-1; 7 positions agree with TRBD2. Trimming at V came to 3 bases and at J to 7 bases, leaving 3 bases not matched to a gene. The germline V gene has CDR1 PRHDT and CDR2 FYEKMQ (reference sequence). CDR3 length: 13 amino acids. CDR3 region: CASSFLGGNEQFF. Here the CDR3 DNA reads TGTGCCAGCAGCTTTTTGGGGGGGAATGAGCAGTTCTTC.

V is TRBV7-3 and J is TRBJ2-2; D gene unclear. The V end was cut by 2 bases, the J end by 1 base, with 5 bases between. CDR3 length equals 14 residues. Germline CDR1 and CDR2: SGHTA and FQGTGA. The CDR3 coding sequence is TGTGCCAGCAGCTTAGGGCAGAACACCGGGGAGCTGTTTTTT. Translating it yields CASSLGQNTGELFF.

The chain recombines TRBV7-8 with TRBJ2-3; 7 bases map to TRBD1. Germline values: CDR1 SGHVS, CDR2 FQNEAQ. V trimming: 1 base; J trimming: 4 bases; junction bases outside the gene matches: 11. The CDR3 has 17 residues. The CDR3 region has the DNA TGTGCCAGCAGCTTAGTGTGGGGACAGCACCCCCCAGATACGCAGTATTTT. This encodes CASSLVWGQHPPDTQYF.